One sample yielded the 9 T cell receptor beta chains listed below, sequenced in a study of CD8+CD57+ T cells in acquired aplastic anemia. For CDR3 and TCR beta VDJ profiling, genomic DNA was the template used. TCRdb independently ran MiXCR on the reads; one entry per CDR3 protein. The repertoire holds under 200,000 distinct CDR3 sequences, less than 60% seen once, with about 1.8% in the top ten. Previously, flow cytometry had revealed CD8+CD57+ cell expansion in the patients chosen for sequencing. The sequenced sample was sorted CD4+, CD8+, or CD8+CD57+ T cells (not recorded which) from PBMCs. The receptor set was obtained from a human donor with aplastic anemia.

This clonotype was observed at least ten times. The CDR3 nucleotides are TGTGCCAGCAGCGTAGACCAGGCCGGCGGAAACACCATATATTTT. Residues: CASSVDQAGGNTIYF. The gene calls are TRBV9 and TRBJ1-3; D unresolved. CDR3 length: 15 residues. The V end was cut by 0 bases, the J end by 4 bases, with 11 bases between. Germline V gives CDR1 SGDLS, CDR2 YYNGEE.

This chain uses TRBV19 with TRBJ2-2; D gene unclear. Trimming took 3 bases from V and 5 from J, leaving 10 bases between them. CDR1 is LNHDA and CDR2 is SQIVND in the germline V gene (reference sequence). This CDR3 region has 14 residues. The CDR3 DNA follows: TGTGCCAGTAGTATGGTACTGGCAACCGGGGAGCTGTTTTTT. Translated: CASSMVLATGELFF.

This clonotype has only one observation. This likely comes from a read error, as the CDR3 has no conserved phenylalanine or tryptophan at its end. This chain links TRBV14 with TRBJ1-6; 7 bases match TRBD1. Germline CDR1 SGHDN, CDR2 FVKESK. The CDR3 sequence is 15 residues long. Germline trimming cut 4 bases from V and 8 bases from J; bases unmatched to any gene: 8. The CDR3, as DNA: TGTGCCAGCAGCCCGGACAGGTCTTACGATTCACCCCTCCACTAT. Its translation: CASSPDRSYDSPLHY.

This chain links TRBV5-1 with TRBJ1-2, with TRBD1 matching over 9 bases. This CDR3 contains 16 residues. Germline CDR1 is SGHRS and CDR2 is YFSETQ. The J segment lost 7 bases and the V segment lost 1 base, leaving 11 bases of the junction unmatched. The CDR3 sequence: CASSLSIVGTGSGYTF. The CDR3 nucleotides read TGCGCCAGCAGCTTGTCCATCGTGGGGACAGGGAGTGGCTACACCTTC.

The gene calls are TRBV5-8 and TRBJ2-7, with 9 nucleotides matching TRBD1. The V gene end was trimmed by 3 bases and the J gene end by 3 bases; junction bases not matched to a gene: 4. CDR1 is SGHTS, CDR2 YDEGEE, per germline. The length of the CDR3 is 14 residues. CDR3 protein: CASSYKGQGYEQYF. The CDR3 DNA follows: TGTGCCAGCAGCTATAAGGGACAGGGCTACGAGCAGTACTTC.

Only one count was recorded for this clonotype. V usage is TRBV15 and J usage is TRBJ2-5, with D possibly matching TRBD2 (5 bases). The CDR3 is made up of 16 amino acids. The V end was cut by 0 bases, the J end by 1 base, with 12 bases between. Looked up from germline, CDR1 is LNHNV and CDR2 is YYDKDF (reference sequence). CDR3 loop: CATSRDLEAVQETQYF. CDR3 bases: TGTGCCACCAGCAGAGATCTGGAAGCGGTCCAAGAGACCCAGTACTTC.

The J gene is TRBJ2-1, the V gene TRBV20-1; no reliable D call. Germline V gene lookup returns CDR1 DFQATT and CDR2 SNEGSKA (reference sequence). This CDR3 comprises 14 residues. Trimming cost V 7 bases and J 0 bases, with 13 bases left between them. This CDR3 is CSVTLVNSYNEQFF. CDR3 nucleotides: TGCAGTGTAACCTTGGTAAACTCCTACAATGAGCAGTTCTTC.

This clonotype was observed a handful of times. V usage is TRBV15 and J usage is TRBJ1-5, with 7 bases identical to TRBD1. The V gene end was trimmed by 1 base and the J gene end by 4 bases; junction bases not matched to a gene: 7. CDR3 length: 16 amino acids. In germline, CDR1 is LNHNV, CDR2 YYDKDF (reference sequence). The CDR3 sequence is CATSRADREVNQPQHF. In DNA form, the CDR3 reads TGTGCCACCAGCAGAGCCGACAGGGAAGTAAATCAGCCCCAGCATTTT. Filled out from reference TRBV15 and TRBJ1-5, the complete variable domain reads DAMVIQNPRYQVTQFGKPVTLSCSQTLNHNVMYWYQQKSSQAPKLLFHYYDKDFNNEADTPDNFQSRRPNTSFCFLDIRSPGLGDTAMYLCATSRADREVNQPQHFGDGTRLSIL.

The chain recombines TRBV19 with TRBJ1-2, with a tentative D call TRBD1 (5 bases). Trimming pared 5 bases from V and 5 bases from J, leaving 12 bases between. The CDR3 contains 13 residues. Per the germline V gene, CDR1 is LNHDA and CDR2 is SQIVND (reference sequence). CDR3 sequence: CASSDLGPYGYTF. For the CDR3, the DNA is TGTGCCAGTAGTGACTTGGGACCGTATGGCTACACCTTC.